Listed here are 14 T cell receptor beta chains from one sample, sequenced in a study of blood T cell repertoires in COVID-19. Sequencing was performed with immunoSEQ multiplex PCR; in TCRdb, only in-frame clones are kept and a portion is missing. This sample has 95,000 to 150,000 clones, with approximately 80% found just once. Sequencing was carried out using peripheral blood. These receptors were obtained from a woman in her seventies with acute or convalescent COVID-19.

This chain connects TRBV27 to TRBJ2-3; 11 bases are shared with TRBD2. The CDR3 is 15 residues long. Germline V gene lookup returns CDR1 MNHEY and CDR2 SMNVEV (reference sequence). V was clipped by 5 bases and J by 2 bases; unmatched bases: 3. CDR3 coding DNA: TGTGCCAGCAGTCGACTAGCGGGACCCACAGATACGCAGTATTTT. Encoded protein: CASSRLAGPTDTQYF.

The rearrangement uses TRBV27 and TRBJ1-2; 11 bases are shared with TRBD1. V was pared by 6 bases and J by 4 bases, with 13 bases of the junction left unmatched. Germline CDR1 MNHEY, CDR2 SMNVEV (reference sequence). This CDR3 region has 17 residues. CDR3 DNA sequence: TGTGCCAGCAGCAAACCTCCTGGGACAGGGGGTTCCTATGGCTACACCTTC. Its translation: CASSKPPGTGGSYGYTF.

The rearrangement joins TRBV23-1 to TRBJ1-2; D is possibly TRBD1 (5 bases). TRBV23-1 counts as an open reading frame of uncertain function. The CDR3 sequence is 17 residues long. Trimming took 0 bases from V and 5 from J, leaving 19 bases between them. In nucleotides, the CDR3 is TGCGCCAGCAGTCAATCGGGGGGTTCCCGGTGGGTATATGGCTACACCTTC. This encodes CASSQSGGSRWVYGYTF.

This clone has just a few counts. The chain uses TRBV3-1 (or the pseudogene TRBV3-2) and TRBJ1-4; D is possibly TRBD1 (5 bases). V lost 6 bases and J 6 bases, leaving 14 bases between the germline ends. CDR1 LGHDT and CDR2 YNNKEL come from the germline V gene (reference sequence). The CDR3 loop spans 14 amino acids. CDR3 DNA sequence: TGTGCCAGCAGTACATCAGGGTTCTATGAAAAACTGTTTTTT. Its translation is CASSTSGFYEKLFF.

V usage is TRBV10-3 and J usage is TRBJ1-5; perhaps TRBD1 as D (5 bases). V lost 0 bases and J lost 1, with 10 bases in between. From germline, CDR1 is ENHRY and CDR2 SYGVKD. The length of the CDR3 is 16 residues. The CDR3 nucleotides read TGTGCCATCAGTGAGTCAGGAAGGGGAAGCAATCAGCCCCAGCATTTT. This sequence encodes CAISESGRGSNQPQHF.

The chain couples TRBV5-6 to TRBJ2-2; 9 nucleotides match TRBD1. The V segment lost 2 bases and the J segment 7 bases; nucleotides outside the gene matches: 6. Germline V gene sequence: CDR1 SGHDT, CDR2 YYEEEE. The CDR3 loop spans 15 amino acids. The CDR3 is CASSFGTGFGGELFF. CDR3 nucleotides: TGTGCCAGCAGCTTCGGGACAGGGTTCGGCGGGGAGCTGTTTTTT.

V gene TRBV3-1 (or the pseudogene TRBV3-2) combines with J gene TRBJ1-4, with a weak D call TRBD1 (5 bases). The germline V and J ends were trimmed by 4 bases and 0 bases, with 9 bases remaining between them. The CDR3 loop spans 15 amino acids. Looked up from germline, CDR1 is LGHDT and CDR2 is YNNKEL (reference sequence). The CDR3 is CASSPEGPTNEKLFF. DNA for the CDR3: TGTGCCAGCAGCCCAGAGGGGCCAACTAATGAAAAACTGTTTTTT.

The chain has TRBV5-4 and TRBJ2-3; D perhaps matches TRBD2 (5 bases). Trimming cost V 3 bases and J 3 bases, with 11 bases left between them. This CDR3 comprises 14 residues. Germline V CDR1 and CDR2: SGHNT, YYREEE (reference sequence). The CDR3 DNA follows: TGTGCCAGCAGCTCGTCGGCGGGTACAGATACGCAGTATTTT. This sequence encodes CASSSSAGTDTQYF. The entire variable domain, with the rest obtained from reference TRBV5-4 and TRBJ2-3, is as follows: ETGVTQSPTHLIKTRGQQVTLRCSSQSGHNTVSWYQQALGQGPQFIFQYYREEENGRGNFPPRFSGLQFPNYSSELNVNALELDDSALYLCASSSSAGTDTQYFGPGTRLTVL.

This chain links TRBV24-1 with TRBJ2-2, with 10 nucleotides matching TRBD2. CDR1 is KGHDR and CDR2 is SFDVKD in the germline V gene. Trimming at V came to 5 bases and at J to 7 bases, leaving 12 bases not matched to a gene. This CDR3 comprises 17 residues. CDR3 in amino acids: CATSARTASGGSGELFF. DNA for the CDR3: TGTGCCACCAGTGCCCGAACGGCTAGCGGGGGCAGCGGGGAGCTGTTTTTT.

The chain uses TRBV5-8 and TRBJ2-3; TRBD2 might be the D (6 bases). This CDR3 is 15 amino acids long. Germline CDR1 and CDR2: SGHTS and YDEGEE. Trimming pared 3 bases from V and 2 bases from J, leaving 13 bases between. DNA for the CDR3: TGTGCCAGCAGCTGGGGACGGGGGACCACAGATACGCAGTATTTT. It encodes CASSWGRGTTDTQYF.

The CDR3 DNA is TGTGCCAGCAGCCGGACTAGCGGAGGTGTCAATGAGCAGTTCTTC. Its protein is CASSRTSGGVNEQFF. V gene TRBV11-2 combines with J gene TRBJ2-1, with 10 bases lining up with TRBD2. Trimming at V came to 5 bases and at J to 6 bases, leaving 7 bases not matched to a gene. Germline CDR1 is SGHAT and CDR2 is FQNNGV. This CDR3 contains 15 residues.

The V call is TRBV25-1, the J call TRBJ1-5; possibly TRBD1 for D (6 bases). Trimming pared 1 base from V and 8 bases from J, leaving 6 bases between. Germline loops: CDR1 MGHDK, CDR2 SYGVNS. The CDR3 is 12 amino acids. The CDR3 sequence: CASSEWDKPQHF. In nucleotides, the CDR3 is TGTGCCAGCAGTGAATGGGACAAGCCCCAGCATTTT.

The sample holds one count of this clone. The genes are TRBV6-6 and TRBJ1-1; D gene ambiguous. The CDR3 sequence is 11 residues long. Germline V lookup: CDR1 MNHNY, CDR2 SVGAGI (reference sequence). V was pared by 4 bases and J by 3 bases, with 3 bases between. The CDR3 protein is CASSSDTEAFF. DNA of the CDR3: TGTGCCAGCAGTTCGGACACTGAAGCTTTCTTT.

This chain uses TRBV5-8 with TRBJ2-3, with D unresolved. This CDR3 contains 15 residues. Between the trimmed V and J ends, which lost 0 bases and 0 bases, there was a span of 8 bases. CDR1 and CDR2 from the germline V gene are SGHTS and YDEGEE. CDR3 amino acids: CASSLGTHSTDTQYF. Written as DNA, the CDR3 is TGTGCCAGCAGCTTGGGAACTCACAGCACAGATACGCAGTATTTT.